A single sample gave rise to the 8 T cell receptor beta chains below, sequenced in a study of cytomegalovirus exposure and HLA in healthy donors. Researchers ran the PCR with 60 Vbeta and 13 Jbeta primers. The data were produced by immunoSEQ multiplex PCR, yet TCRdb's version contains in-frame clones alone and is incomplete. Among under 200,000 clones listed, roughly 79% were seen once. The source material was PBMCs. The receptors were sampled from a man between 50 and 59 years old in good health and CMV-seropositive.

The chain uses TRBV5-6 and TRBJ2-7; no clear D. Germline V gene lookup returns CDR1 SGHDT and CDR2 YYEEEE. This CDR3 comprises 13 residues. V lost 6 bases and J 3 bases, leaving 13 bases between the germline ends. Written as DNA, the CDR3 is TGTGCCAGCAAACGAATGGGCCTCTACGAGCAGTACGTC. The encoded protein is CASKRMGLYEQYV.

Points on this clone: The sample holds other DNA sequences that translate to the same CDR3. The V call is TRBV5-1, the J call TRBJ2-2; maybe TRBD1 (6 bases). CDR3 length: 13 residues. The V end lost 4 bases, the J end lost 6 bases, and 10 bases lay between the germline ends. Germline V gene sequence: CDR1 SGHRS, CDR2 YFSETQ. For the CDR3, the DNA is TGCGCCAGCAGCCCCAGGGGACCCGGGGAGCTGTTTTTT. This codes for CASSPRGPGELFF.

CDR3: CASSLGDRGPGELFF. Here the CDR3 DNA reads TGTGCCAGCAGTTTAGGGGACAGGGGGCCCGGGGAGCTGTTTTTT. The rearrangement uses TRBV28 and TRBJ2-2; 12 nucleotides line up with TRBD1. CDR3 length: 15 residues. CDR1 and CDR2 (germline): MDHEN, SYDVKM. The J segment lost 6 bases and the V segment lost 2 bases, leaving 1 base of the junction unmatched.

The chain uses TRBV7-9 and TRBJ2-5, with 7 bases fitting TRBD2. The V gene end was trimmed by 0 bases and the J gene end by 5 bases; junction bases not matched to a gene: 6. CDR1 is SEHNR and CDR2 is FQNEAQ in the germline V gene (reference sequence). The CDR3 runs to 15 residues. CDR3 sequence reads: CASSLAGGAQETQYF. The CDR3 DNA reads as TGTGCCAGCAGCTTAGCGGGAGGGGCCCAGGAGACCCAGTACTTC. Looking up the rest from reference TRBV7-9 and TRBJ2-5 gives the full variable domain: DTGVSQNPRHKITKRGQNVTFRCDPISEHNRLYWYRQTLGQGPEFLTYFQNEAQLEKSRLLSDRFSAERPKGSFSTLEIQRTEQGDSAMYLCASSLAGGAQETQYFGPGTRLLVL.

This chain joins TRBV6-5 and TRBJ1-1; no clear D gene. The CDR3 contains 15 residues. Germline-derived CDR1 and CDR2 are MNHEY and SVGAGI. V gave up 7 bases and J gave up 3 bases, with 18 bases separating them. The CDR3 DNA follows: TGTGCCAGCACCGGGGTGGGCAGGTCTTACACTGAAGCTTTCTTT. Its translation is CASTGVGRSYTEAFF.

This clone was seen only once. The CDR3 protein is CASSLVQVSEAFF. The CDR3 DNA reads as TGTGCCAGCAGTTTGGTACAGGTCTCTGAAGCTTTCTTT. The genes are TRBV28 and TRBJ1-1, with TRBD1 as a possible D gene (5 bases). Germline V lookup: CDR1 MDHEN, CDR2 SYDVKM. CDR3 length: 13 amino acids. V shed 3 bases and J shed 6 bases, with 11 bases lying between them.

The CDR3 sequence: CASNPRSGKETQYF. The DNA for the CDR3 is TGTGCCAGCAATCCCCGATCGGGGAAAGAGACCCAGTACTTC. The chain links TRBV2 to TRBJ2-5, with a possible D match to TRBD2 (5 bases). CDR1 is SNHLY and CDR2 is FYNNEI in the germline V gene. This CDR3 has 14 amino acids. Trimming removed 7 bases from V and 3 bases from J, with 15 bases in between.

A few counts support this clone. The gene calls are TRBV28 and TRBJ2-7; weak D call: TRBD2 (5 bases). This CDR3 region has 14 residues. The germline V gene encodes CDR1 MDHEN and CDR2 SYDVKM. The V and J ends lost 3 bases and 3 bases respectively, with 12 bases between them. The CDR3 DNA reads as TGTGCCAGCAGTTTGTGGCAGGACTTCTACGAGCAGTACTTC. Its protein product is CASSLWQDFYEQYF.